This T cell receptor beta chain is from a study of shared clonotypes between healthy human individuals. For the study at large: Per donor, CD8 memory used one plate, CD8 naive used two, CD4 memory used three and CD4 naive used three.

This clone was picked up one time. The identical CDR3 is also encoded by other nucleotide sequences in the sample. The protocol was immunoSEQ multiplex PCR, while the TCRdb copy is restricted to in-frame clones and leaves out a portion. Altogether approximately 2.4 million clones are present, almost 96% being singletons, with the ten largest covering about 0.13%. The receptor's source is a man aged 18 to 30 in good health. The sequenced material came from naive CD4+ T cells sorted from blood. Noted subset: CD45RA+ positively selected.

The CDR3 loop reads CAISESGGASYEQYF. DNA for the CDR3: TGTGCCATCAGTGAGTCCGGTGGGGCTAGCTACGAGCAGTACTTC. This chain uses TRBV10-3 with TRBJ2-7; TRBD1 is a possible D gene (5 bases). This CDR3 spans 15 amino acids. Germline V CDR1 and CDR2: ENHRY, SYGVKD. With 0 bases removed from V and 3 bases from J, the gap between germline ends came to 12 bases.